The subject of this entry is one TCR beta chain. Using the 5' RACE reads, TCRdb records one entry per CDR3 protein without DNA. The sample features over 14,000 distinct CDR3 sequences, with approximately 59% in its top ten. This CDR3 has 14 residues. This sample is part of a study of T cells expressing NK-cell markers. Sequencing used blood T cells: a sorted CD56 or NKG2C T cell subset, CD4+ or CD8+ T cells, or bulk PBMC T cells (not recorded which). The source of this sequence is a man aged 18-70 years in good health. The V call is TRBV12-3 or TRBV12-4, the J call TRBJ2-2; there is no DNA to check the TCRdb D call of TRBD1. The CDR3 loop is CASSRTRNTGELFF.